This T cell receptor beta chain was found in a study of shared T cell receptors in the human thymus. Generated by immunoSEQ multiplex PCR, the TCRdb table keeps only in-frame clones and is missing some. The sample holds almost 550,000 clones, around 78% seen once. CDR3 length: 15 residues. CDR1 and CDR2 (germline): MNHEY, SMNVEV (reference sequence). Trimming took off 0 bases at V and 1 base at J, with 9 bases between the two ends. These data are also associated with another study on human thymus T cells. According to that study: Healthy Finnish infants undergoing corrective surgery for congenital heart defects were used as donors. Thymus tissue was removed during corrective cardiac surgery. Thymic as well as blood repertoires seemed to favor certain V and J genes unevenly. Related research examined unrelated individuals and reported that their thymic repertoires overlapped highly.

The rearrangement joins TRBV27 to TRBJ2-5; D gene unclear. Sequencing was performed on thymocytes. The TCR was taken from a boy in the first two years of life with a congenital heart defect. The CDR3 nucleotides read TGTGCCAGCAGTTTATCGTCTCCGGGCCAAGAGACCCAGTACTTC. Its translation is CASSLSSPGQETQYF.